A selection of T cell receptor beta chains follows, all from one sample in a study of T cell changes during pregnancy in multiple sclerosis. The data were produced by immunoSEQ multiplex PCR, yet TCRdb's version contains in-frame clones alone and is incomplete. The repertoire holds about 57,000 clones, with approximately 90% as singletons. The sequences come from CD4+ T cells from peripheral blood mononuclear cells, collected before pregnancy. The receptors originated from a female donor with multiple sclerosis, enrolled in a pregnancy study. CDR3s leave out the opening cysteine and the closing phenylalanine or tryptophan.

V: TRBV7-3; CDR3: ASSSSGSPRNEQF
V: TRBV4-1; CDR3: ASSQDPTIRDTIY
V: TRBV23-1; CDR3: ASSRFSQTGDYEQY
V: TRBV5-4; CDR3: ASSLAAGGLTGEQY
V: TRBV28; CDR3: ASTLGGNSNQPQH
V: TRBV9; CDR3: ASSVVAGDTQY
V: TRBV6-6; CDR3: ASSSSGGRAGQPQH
V: TRBV5-1; CDR3: ASSLSGPRPYEQY
V: TRBV9; CDR3: ASSVAGGSGSYEQY
V: TRBV14; CDR3: ASSQGQGRPPYNEQF
V: TRBV27; CDR3: ASSLTPSYEQY
V: TRBV6-1; CDR3: ASSEGVVQAYGYT
V: TRBV6-5; CDR3: ASSYLYGGTEAF
V: TRBV7-2; CDR3: ASSGTWTRGEQF
V: TRBV10-3; CDR3: AISELGDRANEKLF
V: TRBV30; CDR3: AWSTRGLKNIQY
V: TRBV5-1; CDR3: ASSPIAGYNEQF
V: TRBV7-2; CDR3: ASSPTGTGAYEQY
V: TRBV7-6; CDR3: ASSPASLTGELF
V: TRBV9; CDR3: ASSPTGTVNTEAF
V: TRBV2; CDR3: ASSEAGMGHPNEKLF
V: TRBV10-3; CDR3: AISEVGQRSESF
V: TRBV10-3; CDR3: AIRGQGGPYEQY
V: TRBV2; CDR3: ASSLTSKETQY
V: TRBV25-1; CDR3: ASSETGSGANVLT
V: TRBV6-5; CDR3: ASSPMGGKRSYT
V: TRBV19; CDR3: ASMGGQGGSGNTIY
V: TRBV23-1; CDR3: ASSRRVAKNIQY
V: TRBV5-4; CDR3: ASSLSTGGTSTDTQY
V: TRBV19; CDR3: ASNLRRTGGNYGYT